Listed here are 28 T cell receptor beta chains from one sample, sequenced in a study of metastatic and nonmetastatic thyroid tumors. Every patient underwent thyroid surgery untreated. TCRdb ran MiXCR on the PCR reads. The sample holds about 11,000 clones, around 40% seen once. Sequenced input: tumor tissue. The receptors shown here come from a female donor with papillary thyroid cancer or a benign thyroid nodule (not recorded which). Some clones in this sample may be carry-over from other donors' samples.

The J gene is TRBJ1-1, the V gene TRBV6-1, with D uncertain. Germline V CDR1 and CDR2: MNHNS, SASEGT. The V end lost 3 bases, the J end lost 1 base, and 12 bases lay between the germline ends. This CDR3 contains 15 residues. DNA of the CDR3: TGTGCCAGCAGTGATCCTTACAGACGGAACACTGAAGCTTTCTTT. Protein product: CASSDPYRRNTEAFF.

The J gene is TRBJ1-1, the V gene TRBV20-1; tentatively, D is TRBD1 (5 bases). Per the germline V gene, CDR1 is DFQATT and CDR2 is SNEGSKA (reference sequence). Trimming pared 2 bases from V and 3 bases from J, leaving 10 bases between. The CDR3 contains 13 residues. The CDR3, as DNA: TGCAGTGCTAGAAGGGGATTTGACACTGAAGCTTTCTTT. This gives the protein CSARRGFDTEAFF.

This clone was recorded a few times. This sequence joins TRBV6-2 or TRBV6-3 and TRBJ2-1, with D possibly called TRBD1 or TRBD2 (5 bases each). Per the germline V gene, CDR1 is MNHEY and CDR2 is SVGEGT. V lost 4 bases to trimming and J lost 9 bases, with 16 bases between them. The CDR3 is 14 amino acids. The CDR3 sequence is CASSSGRQRGEQFF. DNA of the CDR3: TGTGCCAGCAGTTCGGGACGCCAGAGAGGTGAGCAGTTCTTC.

A few counts support this clone. The V gene is TRBV7-2, the J gene TRBJ1-6; no definite D call. Trimming removed 5 bases from V and 9 bases from J, with 14 bases in between. The CDR3 contains 14 residues. Germline V gene lookup returns CDR1 SGHTA and CDR2 FQGNSA. CDR3: CASSMERVGSPLHF. CDR3 coding DNA: TGTGCCAGCAGCATGGAGCGGGTGGGTTCACCCCTCCACTTT.

This chain connects TRBV19 to TRBJ2-7; D not certain. CDR3 length: 11 residues. Germline CDR1 reads LNHDA; CDR2 reads SQIVND (reference sequence). Trimming pared 5 bases from V and 3 bases from J, leaving 5 bases between. CDR3 DNA sequence: TGTGCCAGTAGTCCGGGCTACGAGCAGTACTTC. Protein sequence: CASSPGYEQYF.

The V gene is TRBV6-1, the J gene TRBJ2-3, with D uncertain. Germline V lookup: CDR1 MNHNS, CDR2 SASEGT. Trimming took 3 bases from V and 6 from J, leaving 16 bases between them. CDR3 length: 15 residues. The CDR3 loop is CASSEETGSWDTQYF. CDR3 in DNA: TGTGCCAGCAGTGAGGAAACCGGTAGCTGGGATACGCAGTATTTT.

The chain links TRBV5-1 to TRBJ1-1; maybe TRBD1 (6 bases). CDR1 SGHRS and CDR2 YFSETQ come from the germline V gene. V lost 7 bases and J 0 bases, leaving 10 bases between the germline ends. The CDR3 has 13 residues. CDR3 sequence: CASRTELNTEAFF. The CDR3 DNA is TGCGCCAGCCGGACAGAATTGAACACTGAAGCTTTCTTT.

The rearrangement joins TRBV11-2 to TRBJ2-6, with TRBD1 identical over 7 bases. CDR3 length: 16 residues. Per the germline V gene, CDR1 is SGHAT and CDR2 is FQNNGV. J gave up 0 bases and V 5 bases, and 4 bases lay outside the gene matches. The CDR3 DNA is TGTGCCAGCAGCCCGACAGGGTTCTCTGGGGCCAACGTCCTGACTTTC. Encoded protein: CASSPTGFSGANVLTF.

This clone was observed a few times. This chain uses TRBV30 with TRBJ2-7; 8 bases agree with TRBD1. V lost 4 bases and J lost 8; bases outside the gene matches: 13. There are 14 residues in the CDR3. Germline assignment: CDR1 GTSNPN and CDR2 SVGIG (reference sequence). In nucleotides, the CDR3 is TGTGCCTGGACCCCCGGGACAGGCAGTCCCCAGCAGTACTTC. Encoded protein: CAWTPGTGSPQQYF.

The J gene is TRBJ2-7, the V gene TRBV20-1; D is ambiguous. The CDR3 runs to 14 residues. Trimming stripped 4 bases from V and 7 bases from J, with 20 bases between. The germline V gene encodes CDR1 DFQATT and CDR2 SNEGSKA (reference sequence). CDR3: CSANPLSRPREQYF. In DNA form, the CDR3 reads TGCAGTGCTAACCCACTCAGCAGGCCTAGAGAGCAGTACTTC.

This clone was detected only a few times. The chain employs TRBV6-1 and TRBJ2-3, with 8 positions matching TRBD2. The trim removed 6 bases at V and 6 bases at J, leaving 8 bases unmatched. This CDR3 region has 14 residues. CDR1 is MNHNS, CDR2 SASEGT, per germline. The CDR3 DNA reads TGTGCCAGCAGCCGAGCGGGAGAAATGGATACGCAGTATTTT. It codes for CASSRAGEMDTQYF.

The chain recombines TRBV19 with TRBJ1-1, with D possibly being TRBD1 (5 bases). CDR1 is LNHDA and CDR2 is SQIVND in the germline V gene (reference sequence). V dropped 3 bases and J dropped 6 bases, with 14 bases sitting between them. There are 14 residues in the CDR3. CDR3 in DNA: TGTGCCAGTAGTATGACAGTTGGTGACGCTGAAGCTTTCTTT. Amino acids: CASSMTVGDAEAFF.

The chain joins TRBV27 to TRBJ1-2; 8 bases align to TRBD1. The V gene's germline CDR1 is MNHEY and CDR2 SMNVEV (reference sequence). This CDR3 has 14 amino acids. Losses at the gene ends were 0 bases for V and 6 bases for J; bases not matched to a gene: 3. The DNA of the CDR3 is TGTGCCAGCAGTTTATCGCAGGGGGCGGATGGCTACACCTTC. This codes for CASSLSQGADGYTF.

This clone was counted between two and nine times. J is TRBJ2-2 and V is TRBV25-1; 10 bases are a match to TRBD2. CDR3 length equals 16 residues. The junction had 4 bases not matched to a gene; V was cut back by 3 bases and J by 3 bases. Germline V CDR1 and CDR2: MGHDK, SYGVNS. The CDR3 loop reads CASSDSGRADTGELFF. CDR3 DNA sequence: TGTGCCAGCAGTGACAGCGGGAGGGCCGACACCGGGGAGCTGTTTTTT.

The chain recombines TRBV7-3 with TRBJ2-3, with D unclear. V gave up 4 bases and J gave up 2 bases, with 10 bases separating them. The V gene's germline CDR1 is SGHTA and CDR2 FQGTGA. This CDR3 is built from 14 residues. The CDR3, as DNA: TGTGCCAGCAGCTCTACCGCCCCCACAGATACGCAGTATTTT. Encoded protein: CASSSTAPTDTQYF.

The chain couples TRBV20-1 to TRBJ1-1; D call uncertain. Germline V gene sequence: CDR1 DFQATT, CDR2 SNEGSKA (reference sequence). V dropped 1 base and J dropped 9 bases, with 9 bases sitting between them. The CDR3 is 11 amino acids. This CDR3 is CSARGSIQAFF. CDR3 nucleotide sequence: TGCAGTGCTAGAGGAAGTATTCAAGCTTTCTTT.

Only a few counts were recorded for this clone. The chain employs TRBV15 and TRBJ2-7, with TRBD1 identical over 10 bases. After removal of 6 bases from V and 4 bases from J, the junction contained 6 bases not matched to a gene. CDR3 length equals 14 residues. Germline-derived CDR1 and CDR2 are LNHNV and YYDKDF (reference sequence). The CDR3 DNA sequence: TGTGCCACCAGTGCAGGACAGGGGGTTTACGAGCAGTACTTC. Protein: CATSAGQGVYEQYF.

This clone appeared a few times. J is TRBJ2-3 and V is TRBV6-2 or TRBV6-3, with 10 bases matching TRBD2. Germline V gene data show CDR1 as MNHEY and CDR2 as SVGEGT. The CDR3 sequence is 15 residues long. Trimming took 7 bases from V and 7 from J; bases not matched to a gene: 11. CDR3: CASTDQREGHNTQYF. In DNA, the CDR3 is TGTGCCAGCACAGATCAGCGGGAGGGCCACAATACGCAGTATTTT.

V gene TRBV30 combines with J gene TRBJ2-6; D perhaps matches TRBD1 (6 bases). Deletions cut 4 bases from V and 0 bases from J, with 7 bases between. Germline V CDR1 and CDR2: GTSNPN, SVGIG (reference sequence). The CDR3 consists of 14 residues. The CDR3, as DNA: TGTGCCTGGAAACAGGGCTCTGGGGCCAACGTCCTGACTTTC. It is translated as CAWKQGSGANVLTF.

This chain uses TRBV12-3 or TRBV12-4 with TRBJ2-1; no clear D. The V end was cut by 6 bases, the J end by 4 bases, with 13 bases between. CDR3 length equals 14 residues. The CDR3 DNA follows: TGTGCCAGCAGCCCCCCGGCCCTTTACAATGAGCAGTTCTTC. This encodes CASSPPALYNEQFF.

This clone was observed a handful of times. Written as DNA, the CDR3 is TGTGCCAGCAGCCGTTTACTACAGGGAGAAGGTGGCTACACCTTC. Protein: CASSRLLQGEGGYTF. V usage is TRBV3-1 and J usage is TRBJ1-2; D might be TRBD1 (6 bases). Trimming shortened V by 4 bases and J by 7 bases, and 19 bases separated the two germline ends. This CDR3 has 15 amino acids. Germline CDR1 is LGHDT and CDR2 is YNNKEL (reference sequence). The complete variable domain, with remaining parts taken from reference TRBV3-1 and TRBJ1-2, reads DTAVSQTPKYLVTQMGNDKSIKCEQNLGHDTMYWYKQDSKKFLKIMFSYNNKELIINETVPNRFSPKSPDKAHLNLHINSLELGDSAVYFCASSRLLQGEGGYTFGSGTRLTVV.

This clone occurred a few times. The CDR3 does not end in the conserved phenylalanine or tryptophan, so this is likely a read error. The chain has TRBV19 and TRBJ1-1; D not resolved. This CDR3 is 13 amino acids long. From germline, CDR1 is LNHDA and CDR2 SQIVND (reference sequence). The V end was cut by 4 bases, the J end by 3 bases, with 9 bases between. CDR3 in DNA: TGTGCCAGTAGTAGGGCGGGCGACACTGAAGCTTTCTCT. Translated, it gives CASSRAGDTEAFS.

The V call is TRBV6-1, the J call TRBJ2-7, with TRBD2 as a possible D gene (5 bases). The length of the CDR3 is 13 residues. V lost 6 bases and J lost 2, with 11 bases in between. CDR1 is MNHNS and CDR2 is SASEGT in the germline V gene. In nucleotides, the CDR3 is TGTGCCAGCAGCCAGGACTTTGCCTACGAGCAGTACTTC. Translating it yields CASSQDFAYEQYF.

This chain connects TRBV20-1 to TRBJ2-7, with TRBD1 matching 7 bases. The CDR3 is 15 amino acids. The germline CDR1 and CDR2 sequences are DFQATT and SNEGSKA (reference sequence). The CDR3 loop reads CSVGQVRLFGREQYF. CDR3 DNA: TGCAGCGTCGGACAGGTGAGGTTGTTCGGTCGCGAGCAGTACTTC.

This clone has just a few counts. The V and J genes are TRBV12-3 or TRBV12-4 and TRBJ2-3; 10 nucleotides line up with TRBD2. J was trimmed by 2 bases and V by 8 bases; bases with no gene match: 10. This CDR3 region has 16 residues. CDR3 in amino acids: CASVSLAGGYTDTQYF. CDR3 bases: TGTGCCAGCGTTTCGTTAGCGGGGGGATACACAGATACGCAGTATTTT.

This rearrangement joins TRBV5-1 to TRBJ2-7; the D gene is possibly TRBD2 (6 bases). CDR1 is SGHRS, CDR2 YFSETQ, per germline. The CDR3 loop spans 15 amino acids. V was shortened by 4 bases and J by 3 bases, with 17 bases between the two germline ends. CDR3 amino acids: CASSPEAGRNYEQYF. For the CDR3, the DNA is TGCGCCAGCAGCCCTGAGGCGGGGAGGAACTACGAGCAGTACTTC. The variable domain in full, with the rest retrieved from reference TRBV5-1 and TRBJ2-7, is KAGVTQTPRYLIKTRGQQVTLSCSPISGHRSVSWYQQTPGQGLQFLFEYFSETQRNKGNFPGRFSGRQFSNSRSEMNVSTLELGDSALYLCASSPEAGRNYEQYFGPGTRLTVT.

There are a few counts of this clone. The CDR3 sequence is CASSPNEQFF. Here the CDR3 DNA reads TGTGCCAGCAGCCCCAATGAGCAGTTCTTC. The chain employs TRBV27 and TRBJ2-1; no clear D. Germline CDR1 MNHEY, CDR2 SMNVEV (reference sequence). The CDR3 runs to 10 residues. V was trimmed by 6 bases and J by 6 bases, leaving 3 bases between them.

This clone has a handful of counts. The chain recombines TRBV11-2 with TRBJ1-2; TRBD1 aligns across 11 bases. Germline values: CDR1 SGHAT, CDR2 FQNNGV. The CDR3 length is 15 residues. Trimming cost V 5 bases and J 4 bases; bases outside gene matches: 6. The chain's CDR3 is CASSPGQGEAYGYTF. Written as DNA, the CDR3 is TGTGCCAGCAGCCCGGGACAGGGGGAGGCCTATGGCTACACCTTC. The complete variable domain, with remaining parts taken from reference TRBV11-2 and TRBJ1-2, reads EAGVAQSPRYKIIEKRQSVAFWCNPISGHATLYWYQQILGQGPKLLIQFQNNGVVDDSQLPKDRFSAERLKGVDSTLKIQPAKLEDSAVYLCASSPGQGEAYGYTFGSGTRLTVV.